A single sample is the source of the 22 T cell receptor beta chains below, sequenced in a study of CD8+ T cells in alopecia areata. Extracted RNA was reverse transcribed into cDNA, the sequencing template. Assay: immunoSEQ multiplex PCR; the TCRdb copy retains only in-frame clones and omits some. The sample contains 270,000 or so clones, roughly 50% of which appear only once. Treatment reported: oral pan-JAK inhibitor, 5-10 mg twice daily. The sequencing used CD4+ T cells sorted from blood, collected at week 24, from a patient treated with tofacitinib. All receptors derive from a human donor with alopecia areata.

The CDR3 DNA reads TGTGCCAGCACCGACCCGGGGCAGGGGAACTATGGCTACACCTTC. Translation gives CASTDPGQGNYGYTF. The gene calls are TRBV28 and TRBJ1-2; D perhaps matches TRBD1 (6 bases). Looked up from germline, CDR1 is MDHEN and CDR2 is SYDVKM. The CDR3 is 15 residues long. The germline V and J ends were trimmed by 7 bases and 2 bases, with 17 bases remaining between them.

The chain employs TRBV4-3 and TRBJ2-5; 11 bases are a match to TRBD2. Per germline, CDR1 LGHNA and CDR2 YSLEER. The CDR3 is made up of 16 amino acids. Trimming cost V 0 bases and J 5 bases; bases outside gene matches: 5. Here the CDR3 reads CASSQDAIAGGETQYF. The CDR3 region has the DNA TGCGCCAGCAGCCAAGATGCAATAGCGGGGGGGGAGACCCAGTACTTC.

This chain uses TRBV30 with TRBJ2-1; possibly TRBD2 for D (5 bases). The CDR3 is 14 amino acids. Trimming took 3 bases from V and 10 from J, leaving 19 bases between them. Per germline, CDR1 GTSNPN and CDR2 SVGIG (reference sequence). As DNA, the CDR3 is TGTGCCTGGAGCGTGTTATATGAGGGATACGAGCAGTTCTTC. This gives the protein CAWSVLYEGYEQFF.

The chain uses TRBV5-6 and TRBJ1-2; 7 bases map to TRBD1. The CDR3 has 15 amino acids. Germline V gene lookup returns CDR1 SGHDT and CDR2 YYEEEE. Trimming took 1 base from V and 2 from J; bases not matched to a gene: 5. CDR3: CASSLPDRANYGYTF. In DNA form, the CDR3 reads TGTGCCAGCAGCTTGCCCGACAGGGCCAACTATGGCTACACCTTC.

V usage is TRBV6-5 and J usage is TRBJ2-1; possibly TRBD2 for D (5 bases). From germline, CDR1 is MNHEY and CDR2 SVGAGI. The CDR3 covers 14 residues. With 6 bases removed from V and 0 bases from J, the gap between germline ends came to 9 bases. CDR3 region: CASRMGSSYNEQFF. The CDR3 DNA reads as TGTGCCAGCAGGATGGGGAGCTCCTACAATGAGCAGTTCTTC.

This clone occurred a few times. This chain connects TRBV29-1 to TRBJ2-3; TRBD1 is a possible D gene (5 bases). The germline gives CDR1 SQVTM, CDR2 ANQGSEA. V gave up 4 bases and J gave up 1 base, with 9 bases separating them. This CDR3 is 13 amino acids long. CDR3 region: CSVVFRGTDTQYF. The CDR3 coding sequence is TGCAGCGTTGTATTCAGGGGCACAGATACGCAGTATTTT.

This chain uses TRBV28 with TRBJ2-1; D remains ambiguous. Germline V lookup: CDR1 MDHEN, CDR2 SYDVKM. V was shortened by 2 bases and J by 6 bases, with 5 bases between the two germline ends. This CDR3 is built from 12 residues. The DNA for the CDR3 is TGTGCCAGCAGTTTAGTTGGCAATGAGCAGTTCTTC. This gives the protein CASSLVGNEQFF.

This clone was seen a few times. The CDR3 sequence is CASSQDRASNQPQHF. CDR3 coding DNA: TGCGCCAGCAGCCAAGATCGCGCCAGCAATCAGCCCCAGCATTTT. The V and J genes are TRBV4-3 and TRBJ1-5, with D hard to call. The CDR3 length is 15 residues. V shed 0 bases and J shed 1 base, with 7 bases lying between them. In germline, CDR1 is LGHNA, CDR2 YSLEER.

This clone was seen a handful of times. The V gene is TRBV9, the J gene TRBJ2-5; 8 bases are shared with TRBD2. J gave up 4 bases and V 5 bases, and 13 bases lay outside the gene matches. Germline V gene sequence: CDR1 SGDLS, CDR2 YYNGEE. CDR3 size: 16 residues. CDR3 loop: CASSKSPLGLGETQYF. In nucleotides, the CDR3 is TGTGCCAGCAGTAAGTCTCCTTTGGGACTAGGAGAGACCCAGTACTTC.

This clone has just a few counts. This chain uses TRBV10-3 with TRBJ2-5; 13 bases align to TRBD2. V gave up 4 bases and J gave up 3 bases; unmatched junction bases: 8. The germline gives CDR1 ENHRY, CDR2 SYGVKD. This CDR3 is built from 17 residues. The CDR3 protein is CAISGNLGTSGEETQYF. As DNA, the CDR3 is TGTGCCATCAGTGGCAACCTCGGGACTAGCGGGGAAGAGACCCAGTACTTC.

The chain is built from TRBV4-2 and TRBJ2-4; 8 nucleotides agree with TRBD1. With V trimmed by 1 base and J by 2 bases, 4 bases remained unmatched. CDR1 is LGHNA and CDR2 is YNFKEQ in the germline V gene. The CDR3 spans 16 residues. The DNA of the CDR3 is TGTGCCAGCAGCCAAGTGCGACAGGGGTCCAAAAACATTCAGTACTTC. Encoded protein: CASSQVRQGSKNIQYF.

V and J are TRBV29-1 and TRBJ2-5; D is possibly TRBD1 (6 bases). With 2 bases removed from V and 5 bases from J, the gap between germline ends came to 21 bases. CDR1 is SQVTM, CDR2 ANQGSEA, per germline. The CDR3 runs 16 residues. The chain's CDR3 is CSVEINRDKNRETQYF. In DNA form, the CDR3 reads TGCAGCGTTGAAATAAACCGGGACAAGAATAGGGAGACCCAGTACTTC.

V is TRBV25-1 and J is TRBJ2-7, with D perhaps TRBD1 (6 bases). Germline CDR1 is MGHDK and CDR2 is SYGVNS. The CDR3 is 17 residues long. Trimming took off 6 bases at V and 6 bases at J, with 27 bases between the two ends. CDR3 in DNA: TGTGCCAGCAGGGCGGCCCCGGGGACACCCCAAGGCGGCGAGCAGTACTTC. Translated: CASRAAPGTPQGGEQYF.

The DNA of the CDR3 is TGTGCCAGCAGTGGGGACTCGGAGGGTAGGCAGTACTTC. The encoded protein is CASSGDSEGRQYF. The chain joins TRBV2 to TRBJ2-7; maybe TRBD2 (6 bases). V was trimmed by 4 bases and J by 9 bases, leaving 16 bases between them. The germline V gene has CDR1 SNHLY and CDR2 FYNNEI. This CDR3 spans 13 amino acids. Based on the CDR3 plus reference TRBV2 and TRBJ2-7, the full variable domain is EPEVTQTPSHQVTQMGQEVILRCVPISNHLYFYWYRQILGQKVEFLVSFYNNEISEKSEIFDDQFSVERPDGSNFTLKIRSTKLEDSAMYFCASSGDSEGRQYFGPGTRLTVT.

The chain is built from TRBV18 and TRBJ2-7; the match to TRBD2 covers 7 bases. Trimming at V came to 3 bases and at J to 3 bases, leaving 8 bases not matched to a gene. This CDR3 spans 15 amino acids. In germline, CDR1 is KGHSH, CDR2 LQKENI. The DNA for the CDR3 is TGTGCCAGCTCACCCTGGGACGGGGGGATCTACGAGCAGTACTTC. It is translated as CASSPWDGGIYEQYF.

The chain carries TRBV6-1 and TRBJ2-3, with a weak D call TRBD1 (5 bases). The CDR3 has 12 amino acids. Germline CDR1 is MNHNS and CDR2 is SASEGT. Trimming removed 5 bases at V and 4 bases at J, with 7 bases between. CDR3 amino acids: CASSWGPDTQYF. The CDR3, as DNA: TGTGCCAGCAGTTGGGGCCCAGATACGCAGTATTTT.

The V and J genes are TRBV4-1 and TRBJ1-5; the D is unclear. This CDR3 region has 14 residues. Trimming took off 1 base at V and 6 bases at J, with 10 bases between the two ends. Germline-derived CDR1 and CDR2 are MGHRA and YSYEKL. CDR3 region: CASSQAGAAQPQHF. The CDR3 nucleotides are TGCGCCAGCAGCCAAGCGGGTGCGGCTCAGCCCCAGCATTTT.

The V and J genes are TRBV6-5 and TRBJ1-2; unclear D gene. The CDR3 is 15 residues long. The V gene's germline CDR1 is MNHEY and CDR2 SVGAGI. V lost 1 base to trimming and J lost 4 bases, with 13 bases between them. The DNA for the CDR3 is TGTGCCAGCAGTTACTTGGGGATAGAGGGCTATGGCTACACCTTC. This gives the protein CASSYLGIEGYGYTF.

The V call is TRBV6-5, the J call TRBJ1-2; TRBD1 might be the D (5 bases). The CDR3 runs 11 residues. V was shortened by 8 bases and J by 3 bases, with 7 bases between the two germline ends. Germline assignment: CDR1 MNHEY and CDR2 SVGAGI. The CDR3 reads CASGRDYGYTF. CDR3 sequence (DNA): TGTGCCAGCGGCAGGGACTATGGCTACACCTTC.

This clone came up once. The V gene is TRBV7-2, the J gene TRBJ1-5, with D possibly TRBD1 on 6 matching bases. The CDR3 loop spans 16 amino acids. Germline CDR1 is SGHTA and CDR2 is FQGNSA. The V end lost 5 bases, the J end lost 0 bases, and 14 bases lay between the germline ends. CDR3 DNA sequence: TGTGCCAGCAGCGCTCAGGGGCCCGGTAGCAATCAGCCCCAGCATTTT. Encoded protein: CASSAQGPGSNQPQHF.

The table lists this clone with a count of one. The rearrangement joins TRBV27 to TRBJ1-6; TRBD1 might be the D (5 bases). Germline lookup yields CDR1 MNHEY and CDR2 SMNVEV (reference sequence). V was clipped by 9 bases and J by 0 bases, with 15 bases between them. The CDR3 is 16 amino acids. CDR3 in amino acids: CASRGRGVSYNSPLHF. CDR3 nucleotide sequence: TGTGCCAGTAGGGGACGGGGGGTCTCCTATAATTCACCCCTCCACTTT.

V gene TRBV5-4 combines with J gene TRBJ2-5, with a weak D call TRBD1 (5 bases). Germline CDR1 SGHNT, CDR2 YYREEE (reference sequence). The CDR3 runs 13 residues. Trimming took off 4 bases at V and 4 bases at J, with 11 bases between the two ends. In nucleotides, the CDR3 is TGTGCCAGCAGCCAACAGGTCTCAGAGACCCAGTACTTC. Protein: CASSQQVSETQYF.